These 21 T cell receptor beta chains share one sample of origin, sequenced in a study of cytomegalovirus exposure and HLA in healthy donors. 13 Jbeta primers and 60 Vbeta primers were used for the PCR. The data were produced by immunoSEQ multiplex PCR, yet TCRdb's version contains in-frame clones alone and is incomplete. The repertoire holds some 150,000 clones, with 64% as singletons. The source material was PBMCs. These receptor sequences come from a middle-aged woman in good health and CMV-seronegative.

The chain couples TRBV11-1 to TRBJ1-1; 7 bases map to TRBD1. This CDR3 is built from 15 residues. J was trimmed by 7 bases and V by 5 bases; bases with no gene match: 13. CDR1 is SGHAT, CDR2 FQDESV, per germline (reference sequence). CDR3 nucleotide sequence: TGTGCCAGCAGCCCCAGGAAAGGGGGCTTAGTTGAAGCTTTCTTT. Translating it yields CASSPRKGGLVEAFF.

This chain uses TRBV30 with TRBJ1-4; 10 nucleotides match TRBD1. The V gene's germline CDR1 is GTSNPN and CDR2 SVGIG (reference sequence). V trimming: 5 bases; J trimming: 8 bases; junction bases outside the gene matches: 14. The CDR3 has 16 residues. Written as DNA, the CDR3 is TGTGCCTGGGCCCCCCGGGACAGGGGCGTAGGAGAAAAACTGTTTTTT. Amino acids: CAWAPRDRGVGEKLFF.

The chain joins TRBV5-6 to TRBJ1-1, with a possible D match to TRBD1 (5 bases). CDR3 size: 16 residues. V shed 1 base and J shed 2 bases, with 15 bases lying between them. Germline assignment: CDR1 SGHDT and CDR2 YYEEEE. The CDR3 here is CASSLLQVGGNTEAFF. The CDR3 DNA sequence: TGTGCCAGCAGCTTGCTACAGGTCGGGGGTAACACTGAAGCTTTCTTT. The full variable domain, completed using reference TRBV5-6 and TRBJ1-1, is DAGVTQSPTHLIKTRGQQVTLRCSPKSGHDTVSWYQQALGQGPQFIFQYYEEEERQRGNFPDRFSGHQFPNYSSELNVNALLLGDSALYLCASSLLQVGGNTEAFFGQGTRLTVV.

The V call is TRBV4-1, the J call TRBJ1-1; TRBD1 might be the D (5 bases). With 2 bases removed from V and 1 base from J, the gap between germline ends came to 8 bases. The germline V gene has CDR1 MGHRA and CDR2 YSYEKL. This CDR3 is 14 amino acids long. Here the CDR3 DNA reads TGCGCCAGCAGCCAACCTACAGGGAACACTGAAGCTTTCTTT. This encodes CASSQPTGNTEAFF.

This clone was detected a few times. The CDR3 region is CATSRGGATGLSGYTF. CDR3 nucleotide sequence: TGTGCCACCAGCAGAGGTGGCGCGACAGGGCTCTCTGGCTACACCTTC. The chain couples TRBV15 to TRBJ1-2; 7 bases are a match to TRBD1. Germline assignment: CDR1 LNHNV and CDR2 YYDKDF (reference sequence). CDR3 length equals 16 residues. With 1 base clipped from V and 7 bases from J, the junction kept 12 bases outside the gene matches.

The chain uses TRBV9 and TRBJ1-6; no definite D call. There are 15 residues in the CDR3. Trimming cost V 0 bases and J 10 bases, with 14 bases left between them. CDR1 SGDLS and CDR2 YYNGEE come from the germline V gene. CDR3 sequence (DNA): TGTGCCAGCAGCGTAGAGGAATCGGGTCGCTCACCCCTCCACTTT. Protein product: CASSVEESGRSPLHF.

This clone was detected a few times. V usage is TRBV7-8 and J usage is TRBJ2-7; 7 bases are shared with TRBD1. Trimming took 5 bases from V and 2 from J; bases not matched to a gene: 6. CDR3 length: 14 amino acids. Per the germline V gene, CDR1 is SGHVS and CDR2 is FQNEAQ. The CDR3 region is CASSQPQGAYEQYF. The DNA of the CDR3 is TGTGCCAGCAGCCAACCCCAGGGGGCCTACGAGCAGTACTTC.

This sequence joins TRBV4-2 and TRBJ1-1; maybe TRBD1 (5 bases). This CDR3 spans 14 amino acids. Germline CDR1 is LGHNA and CDR2 is YNFKEQ. The V end was cut by 3 bases, the J end by 2 bases, with 10 bases between. DNA of the CDR3: TGTGCCAGCAGCCAGGGGAGGGGAAACACTGAAGCTTTCTTT. Protein: CASSQGRGNTEAFF.

In its sample, this clone ranks as medium-sized. The chain has TRBV4-2 and TRBJ2-3, with 8 bases fitting TRBD2. The ends lost 0 bases at V and 6 bases at J; junction bases unmatched: 8. The germline CDR1 and CDR2 sequences are LGHNA and YNFKEQ. There are 16 residues in the CDR3. CDR3 protein: CASSQDRSGGYDTQYF. CDR3 DNA: TGTGCCAGCAGCCAAGATCGGAGCGGGGGATATGATACGCAGTATTTT.

The sample holds a few counts of this clone. The rearrangement joins TRBV4-2 to TRBJ1-4; a possible D gene is TRBD1 (6 bases). Trimming removed 1 base from V and 7 bases from J, with 16 bases in between. Germline CDR1 reads LGHNA; CDR2 reads YNFKEQ. This CDR3 has 16 amino acids. The CDR3 DNA reads TGTGCCAGCAGCCAAGCGACAGGCGATTGGGGTGAAAAACTGTTTTTT. It codes for CASSQATGDWGEKLFF.

This clone was seen more than once but under ten times. V is TRBV6-5 and J is TRBJ1-1, with D perhaps TRBD1 (6 bases). The germline V and J ends were trimmed by 1 base and 8 bases, with 8 bases remaining between them. Germline V gene data show CDR1 as MNHEY and CDR2 as SVGAGI. This CDR3 spans 12 amino acids. The CDR3 sequence: CASSYWGREAFF. DNA for the CDR3: TGTGCCAGCAGTTACTGGGGGCGAGAAGCTTTCTTT.

This clone was picked up a small number of times. The chain recombines TRBV19 with TRBJ1-5; D is unresolved. This CDR3 region has 14 residues. The germline V and J ends were trimmed by 9 bases and 4 bases, with 16 bases remaining between them. The germline V gene encodes CDR1 LNHDA and CDR2 SQIVND (reference sequence). CDR3 region: CASGLGRQNQPQHF. The CDR3 DNA follows: TGTGCCAGCGGTTTGGGCAGGCAAAATCAGCCCCAGCATTTT.

The J gene is TRBJ1-1, the V gene TRBV5-4; no clear D gene. The V end was cut by 0 bases, the J end by 4 bases, with 10 bases between. CDR1 and CDR2 from the germline V gene are SGHNT and YYREEE (reference sequence). The CDR3 sequence is 14 residues long. For the CDR3, the DNA is TGTGCCAGCAGCTTGGACAGTCGGGGCACTGAAGCTTTCTTT. Amino acid sequence: CASSLDSRGTEAFF.

The V gene is TRBV5-1, the J gene TRBJ1-1; 10 bases align to TRBD1. Trimming removed 5 bases from V and 4 bases from J; junction bases left unmatched: 8. Germline V CDR1 and CDR2: SGHRS, YFSETQ. This CDR3 spans 15 amino acids. CDR3 bases: TGCGCCAGCAGGCCCGGGACAGGGGTGGTCACTGAAGCTTTCTTT. Translation gives CASRPGTGVVTEAFF.

In its sample, this clone was seen a few times. The chain employs TRBV7-2 and TRBJ2-3; 9 bases map to TRBD2. The CDR3 has 18 residues. The J segment lost 3 bases and the V segment lost 5 bases, leaving 15 bases of the junction unmatched. In germline, CDR1 is SGHTA, CDR2 FQGNSA. The DNA for the CDR3 is TGTGCCAGCAGCCGCGGCGGGGGGGGGCCCGGCGGGACAGATACGCAGTATTTT. Its protein is CASSRGGGGPGGTDTQYF.

This clone has only one observation. The chain combines TRBV7-3 with TRBJ2-3; D call uncertain. Trimming stripped 1 base from V and 2 bases from J, with 7 bases between. The CDR3 is 14 residues long. Germline V gives CDR1 SGHTA, CDR2 FQGTGA. CDR3 in DNA: TGTGCCAGCAGCTTAATACATTTCACAGATACGCAGTATTTT. Protein sequence: CASSLIHFTDTQYF.

The V and J genes are TRBV5-1 and TRBJ1-4; D perhaps matches TRBD1 (6 bases). CDR1 is SGHRS, CDR2 YFSETQ, per germline. Trimming left V 1 base short and J 6 bases short, with 10 bases between. The CDR3 is 14 residues long. As DNA, the CDR3 is TGCGCCAGCAGCTTGCAGGGGCGGGATGAAAAACTGTTTTTT. Translation: CASSLQGRDEKLFF.

This clone was found a few times. The chain links TRBV28 to TRBJ1-5; 7 nucleotides line up with TRBD1. The CDR3 sequence is 15 residues long. The trim removed 3 bases at V and 5 bases at J, leaving 7 bases unmatched. Per the germline V gene, CDR1 is MDHEN and CDR2 is SYDVKM. The CDR3 here is CASSLGQPFHQPQHF. The CDR3 DNA reads TGTGCCAGCAGTTTGGGACAGCCCTTCCATCAGCCCCAGCATTTT.

The V call is TRBV5-6, the J call TRBJ2-2; D is perhaps TRBD2 (6 bases). This CDR3 has 15 amino acids. CDR1 is SGHDT and CDR2 is YYEEEE in the germline V gene. Trimming cost V 4 bases and J 5 bases, with 15 bases left between them. The CDR3 is CASSLSGGGTGELFF. The CDR3 DNA is TGTGCCAGCAGCCTCTCTGGAGGAGGGACCGGGGAGCTGTTTTTT.

This clone was observed a few times. V and J are TRBV9 and TRBJ1-4; no firm D call. The length of the CDR3 is 14 residues. Trimming shortened V by 0 bases and J by 8 bases, and 11 bases separated the two germline ends. Per the germline V gene, CDR1 is SGDLS and CDR2 is YYNGEE. The CDR3, as DNA: TGTGCCAGCAGCGTAGCTGAGGAAAGGGAAAAACTGTTTTTT. It yields the protein CASSVAEEREKLFF. Full variable domain (rest looked up from reference TRBV9 and TRBJ1-4): DSGVTQTPKHLITATGQRVTLRCSPRSGDLSVYWYQQSLDQGLQFLIQYYNGEERAKGNILERFSAQQFPDLHSELNLSSLELGDSALYFCASSVAEEREKLFFGSGTQLSVL.

The CDR3 loop is CASLRDREIYEQYF. CDR3 DNA sequence: TGTGCCAGCCTCCGGGACAGGGAGATCTACGAGCAGTACTTC. The chain combines TRBV2 with TRBJ2-7, with 9 nucleotides matching TRBD1. Germline V gene sequence: CDR1 SNHLY, CDR2 FYNNEI. This CDR3 region has 14 residues. Trimming cost V 8 bases and J 3 bases; bases outside gene matches: 8. Looking up the rest from reference TRBV2 and TRBJ2-7 gives the full variable domain: EPEVTQTPSHQVTQMGQEVILRCVPISNHLYFYWYRQILGQKVEFLVSFYNNEISEKSEIFDDQFSVERPDGSNFTLKIRSTKLEDSAMYFCASLRDREIYEQYFGPGTRLTVT.